These T cell receptor beta chains were read from a single sample in a study of regulatory T cells in long-lasting Graves disease. TCRdb processed the multiplex PCR reads anew with MiXCR; each CDR3 protein has one entry. This sample has 530,000 or so distinct CDR3 sequences, with approximately 15% found just once. Separately, the same data were catalogued under a study of T cells in Graves' hyperthyroidism and ophthalmopathy.

The sample consisted of peripheral blood mononuclear cells (PBMCs), taken at new diagnosis, from a patient treated with antithyroid drugs. The origin of the receptors is a man aged 25-45 years with Graves disease. Each CDR3 is given with its conserved first and last residue. A D gene is named only where the DNA matches it firmly. Clone size is stated in some rows and not others, as once, few, many or a class when expanded.

J gene: TRBJ1-1
clone size: many
V gene: TRBV19
D gene: .
CDR3 DNA: TGTGCCAGTAGTATATGGGCGACAGACTCTCCGAACACTGAAGCTTTCTTT
CDR3 protein: CASSIWATDSPNTEAFF

J gene: TRBJ1-3
clone size: .
V gene: TRBV5-4
D gene: .
CDR3 DNA: TGTGCCAGCAGCTCCGGAGCTCGCACTGGAAACACCATATATTTT
CDR3 protein: CASSSGARTGNTIYF

J gene: TRBJ2-4
clone size: .
V gene: TRBV19
D gene: .
CDR3 DNA: TGTGCCAGTAGTTCTCCAGGAAGGAGGTCCAAAAACATTCAGTACTTC
CDR3 protein: CASSSPGRRSKNIQYF

J gene: TRBJ2-1
clone size: many
V gene: TRBV5-1
D gene: TRBD2
CDR3 DNA: TGCGCCAGCAGTCCGACTAGCGTAGGCGATGAGCAGTTCTTC
CDR3 protein: CASSPTSVGDEQFF

J gene: TRBJ2-3
clone size: many
V gene: TRBV20-1
D gene: .
CDR3 DNA: TGCAGTGCTAGCCCGGGGAGAAGTTCAGATACGCAGTATTTT
CDR3 protein: CSASPGRSSDTQYF

J gene: TRBJ1-3
clone size: .
V gene: TRBV9
D gene: .
CDR3 DNA: TGTGCCAGCAGCGTAGAAGGTAGGACCGGCACCATATATTTT
CDR3 protein: CASSVEGRTGTIYF

J gene: TRBJ2-3
clone size: many
V gene: TRBV10-3
D gene: TRBD2
CDR3 DNA: TGTGCCATCAGCATTAGCGGGAGTGATACGCAGTATTTT
CDR3 protein: CAISISGSDTQYF

J gene: TRBJ2-1
clone size: .
V gene: TRBV6-2/TRBV6-3
D gene: .
CDR3 DNA: TGTGCCAGCAGTTACTCCGGCGGGATCAATGAGCAGTTCTTC
CDR3 protein: CASSYSGGINEQFF

J gene: TRBJ1-5
clone size: few
V gene: TRBV18
D gene: .
CDR3 DNA: TGTGCCAGCCCACCAGCGGGGGGCGATCAGCCCCAGCATTTT
CDR3 protein: CASPPAGGDQPQHF

J gene: TRBJ2-1
clone size: many
V gene: TRBV6-2/TRBV6-3
D gene: TRBD2
CDR3 DNA: TGTGCCAGCAGTTACTCGAACCCCAGCGGGGCGGGGAATGAGCAGTTCTTC
CDR3 protein: CASSYSNPSGAGNEQFF

J gene: TRBJ2-7
clone size: many
V gene: TRBV13
D gene: .
CDR3 DNA: TGTGCCAGCAGCTTATCGTTGGTGAGAGCAGGCGAGCAGTACTTC
CDR3 protein: CASSLSLVRAGEQYF

J gene: TRBJ2-5
clone size: many
V gene: TRBV11-2
D gene: TRBD2
CDR3 DNA: TGTGCCAGCAGCTTAAGAGCGGGACAAGAGACCCAGTACTTC
CDR3 protein: CASSLRAGQETQYF

J gene: TRBJ2-7
clone size: many
V gene: TRBV7-8
D gene: .
CDR3 DNA: TGTGCCAGCAGCTTAGGGGTGGTTCGGGGAGATCTCTACGAGCAGTACTTC
CDR3 protein: CASSLGVVRGDLYEQYF

J gene: TRBJ2-2
clone size: .
V gene: TRBV9
D gene: TRBD2
CDR3 DNA: TGTACCAGCAGCCTCCGGACTAGCAGGAACACCGGGGAGCTGTTTTTT
CDR3 protein: CTSSLRTSRNTGELFF

J gene: TRBJ2-7
clone size: many
V gene: TRBV27
D gene: .
CDR3 DNA: TGTGCCAGCAGTCCACTTCAGGGGTGGGAGCAGTACTTC
CDR3 protein: CASSPLQGWEQYF

J gene: TRBJ1-4
clone size: many
V gene: TRBV6-1
D gene: .
CDR3 DNA: TGTGCCAGCAGTCCCCCCCCGAATGAAAAACTGTTTTTT
CDR3 protein: CASSPPPNEKLFF

J gene: TRBJ2-1
clone size: .
V gene: TRBV20-1
D gene: TRBD2
CDR3 DNA: TGCAGTGCTAGCCAACTAGCGGGAGGATTTAATGAGCAGTTCTTC
CDR3 protein: CSASQLAGGFNEQFF

J gene: TRBJ2-5
clone size: .
V gene: TRBV19
D gene: .
CDR3 DNA: TGTGCCAGTAGTATGCTCCCGGGACGGTTCCAAGAGACCCAGTACTTC
CDR3 protein: CASSMLPGRFQETQYF

J gene: TRBJ1-2
clone size: few
V gene: TRBV7-2
D gene: .
CDR3 DNA: TGTGCCAGCAGCTTAGCGGGGGCCGACTATGGCTACACCTTC
CDR3 protein: CASSLAGADYGYTF

J gene: TRBJ1-2
clone size: many
V gene: TRBV12-3/TRBV12-4
D gene: .
CDR3 DNA: TGTGCCAGCAGATTGCAAACCACCGGACACCTCTATGGCTACACCTTC
CDR3 protein: CASRLQTTGHLYGYTF

J gene: TRBJ2-3
clone size: many
V gene: TRBV12-3/TRBV12-4
D gene: .
CDR3 DNA: TGCGCCAGCAGCCTCCCCGCGGGAAGCACAGATACGCAGTATTTT
CDR3 protein: CASSLPAGSTDTQYF

J gene: TRBJ2-7
clone size: .
V gene: TRBV9
D gene: TRBD1
CDR3 DNA: TGTGCCAGCAGCAGCCGGGACAGGGCCTTAGACGAGCAGTACTTC
CDR3 protein: CASSSRDRALDEQYF

J gene: TRBJ1-6
clone size: .
V gene: TRBV20-1
D gene: .
CDR3 DNA: TGCAGTGCTAGAAATTGGCAGGGGCGGTCACCCCTCCACTTT
CDR3 protein: CSARNWQGRSPLHF

J gene: TRBJ2-1
clone size: .
V gene: TRBV9
D gene: TRBD2
CDR3 DNA: TGTGCCAGCAGCGTAGAGTGGCGGGAGGTAAACAATGAGCAGTTCTTC
CDR3 protein: CASSVEWREVNNEQFF

J gene: TRBJ1-1
clone size: .
V gene: TRBV9
D gene: .
CDR3 DNA: TGTGCCAGCAGCGTAGGGGAGGGGGAGACTGAAGCTTTCTTT
CDR3 protein: CASSVGEGETEAFF

J gene: TRBJ1-1
clone size: many
V gene: TRBV12-3/TRBV12-4
D gene: .
CDR3 DNA: TGTGCCAGCACCTCGGGCAGGACCCAAGGGGCTGAAGCTTTCTTT
CDR3 protein: CASTSGRTQGAEAFF

J gene: TRBJ1-1
clone size: many
V gene: TRBV29-1
D gene: .
CDR3 DNA: TGCAGCGCCCCATCCGAATTGAGCACTGAAGCTTTCTTT
CDR3 protein: CSAPSELSTEAFF

J gene: TRBJ1-2
clone size: few
V gene: TRBV3-1
D gene: .
CDR3 DNA: TGTGCCAGCAGCCAAGATCCAGGCATAGGGGTCCTGCGAGGCTACACCTTC
CDR3 protein: CASSQDPGIGVLRGYTF

J gene: TRBJ2-1
clone size: many
V gene: TRBV7-8
D gene: TRBD1
CDR3 DNA: TGTGCCAGCAGCCCAGGGGGCGGAATTCCCTCCTACAATGAGCAGTTCTTC
CDR3 protein: CASSPGGGIPSYNEQFF

J gene: TRBJ2-1
clone size: many
V gene: TRBV15
D gene: .
CDR3 DNA: TGTGCCACCAGCAGCCCGTTCAGGGGGGGCTCCTACAATGAGCAGTTCTTC
CDR3 protein: CATSSPFRGGSYNEQFF

J gene: TRBJ2-2
clone size: .
V gene: TRBV5-1
D gene: TRBD2
CDR3 DNA: TGCGCCAGCAGCCAACCCCGACTAGCGGACAACACCGGGGAGCTGTTTTTT
CDR3 protein: CASSQPRLADNTGELFF

J gene: TRBJ2-7
clone size: many
V gene: TRBV12-3/TRBV12-4
D gene: TRBD1
CDR3 DNA: TGTGCCAGCAGGTCCGGGACAGGGGTGGCCTACGAGCAGTACTTC
CDR3 protein: CASRSGTGVAYEQYF

J gene: TRBJ2-3
clone size: .
V gene: TRBV5-5
D gene: .
CDR3 DNA: TGTGCCAGCAGCTTGGAACAGAGCACAGATACGCAGTATTTT
CDR3 protein: CASSLEQSTDTQYF

J gene: TRBJ1-1
clone size: .
V gene: TRBV20-1
D gene: .
CDR3 DNA: TGCAGTGCCCGCTCGGGGTTGAACACTGAAGCTTTCTTT
CDR3 protein: CSARSGLNTEAFF

J gene: TRBJ1-1
clone size: many
V gene: TRBV12-5
D gene: .
CDR3 DNA: TGTGCTAGTGGTAATACCGGGAAATCAGGGAACACTGAAGCTTTCTTT
CDR3 protein: CASGNTGKSGNTEAFF

J gene: TRBJ2-1
clone size: few
V gene: TRBV12-3/TRBV12-4
D gene: TRBD1
CDR3 DNA: TGTGCCAGCAGACCTACCGGGACAGGGGCCCTCAAAGGTGAGCAGTTCTTC
CDR3 protein: CASRPTGTGALKGEQFF

J gene: TRBJ2-1
clone size: few
V gene: TRBV18
D gene: TRBD1
CDR3 DNA: TGTGCCAGCTCATACCGACAGGGTAGCTCCTACAATGAGCAGTTCTTC
CDR3 protein: CASSYRQGSSYNEQFF

J gene: TRBJ2-7
clone size: .
V gene: TRBV18
D gene: TRBD1
CDR3 DNA: TGTGCCAGCTCTACCGGGACAGGGGCCCTTAGCTCCTACGAGCAGTACTTC
CDR3 protein: CASSTGTGALSSYEQYF

J gene: TRBJ2-1
clone size: few
V gene: TRBV5-6
D gene: TRBD2
CDR3 DNA: TGTGCCAGCAGCCGGACTAGCGGGAGGTCCTACAATGAGCAGTTCTTC
CDR3 protein: CASSRTSGRSYNEQFF

J gene: TRBJ2-7
clone size: many
V gene: TRBV5-6
D gene: .
CDR3 DNA: TGTGCCAGCAGCTTGGTTACCAACCCCTACGAGCAGTACTTC
CDR3 protein: CASSLVTNPYEQYF

J gene: TRBJ1-3
clone size: .
V gene: TRBV5-1
D gene: .
CDR3 DNA: TGCGCCAGGGGAAGAAAATCGAGCTCTGGAAACACCATATATTTT
CDR3 protein: CARGRKSSSGNTIYF

J gene: TRBJ2-7
clone size: .
V gene: TRBV10-3
D gene: TRBD2
CDR3 DNA: TGTGCCATCAGTGACGCCGGGACTAGCTACGAGCAGTACTTC
CDR3 protein: CAISDAGTSYEQYF

J gene: TRBJ2-4
clone size: few
V gene: TRBV20-1
D gene: .
CDR3 DNA: TGCAGTGCTAGAGATCGAAAGGGGGGGCCAGCCAAAAACATTCAGTACTTC
CDR3 protein: CSARDRKGGPAKNIQYF

J gene: TRBJ2-7
clone size: many
V gene: TRBV19
D gene: TRBD1
CDR3 DNA: TGTGCCAGTAGTATGACAGGGAGCTCCTACGAGCAGTACTTC
CDR3 protein: CASSMTGSSYEQYF

J gene: TRBJ1-2
clone size: .
V gene: TRBV9
D gene: .
CDR3 DNA: TGTGCCAGCAGCGTAGTACCGGAAGCTAACCATGGCTACACCTTC
CDR3 protein: CASSVVPEANHGYTF

J gene: TRBJ2-3
clone size: many
V gene: TRBV12-3/TRBV12-4
D gene: TRBD2
CDR3 DNA: TGTGCCAGCAGTTTCTTACTAGCGGGGGGAGATACGCAGTATTTT
CDR3 protein: CASSFLLAGGDTQYF

J gene: TRBJ2-3
clone size: .
V gene: TRBV20-1
D gene: TRBD2
CDR3 DNA: TGCAGTGCTAGACCGCCTAGCGGACGCACAGATACGCAGTATTTT
CDR3 protein: CSARPPSGRTDTQYF

J gene: TRBJ2-1
clone size: few
V gene: TRBV13
D gene: .
CDR3 DNA: TGTGCCAGCAGTTCCCTTCGGGGATACAATGAGCAGTTCTTC
CDR3 protein: CASSSLRGYNEQFF

J gene: TRBJ1-1
clone size: many
V gene: TRBV7-8
D gene: .
CDR3 DNA: TGTGCCAGCAGCCCCCCCGGAACTGAAGCTTTCTTT
CDR3 protein: CASSPPGTEAFF

J gene: TRBJ2-7
clone size: few
V gene: TRBV27
D gene: TRBD2
CDR3 DNA: TGTGCCAGTTGGACTAGCGGGAAGGGGGTCCACGAGCAGTACTTC
CDR3 protein: CASWTSGKGVHEQYF

J gene: TRBJ1-1
clone size: many
V gene: TRBV11-3
D gene: .
CDR3 DNA: TGTGCCAGCAGCTTAGGGGGGACGAACACTGAAGCTTTCTTT
CDR3 protein: CASSLGGTNTEAFF

J gene: TRBJ1-6
clone size: few
V gene: TRBV7-2
D gene: .
CDR3 DNA: TGTGCCAGCAGCCCCTCCTATGGTTCACCCCTCCACTTT
CDR3 protein: CASSPSYGSPLHF

J gene: TRBJ2-1
clone size: many
V gene: TRBV7-9
D gene: TRBD2
CDR3 DNA: TGTGCCAGCAGCTCAGGACTAGGTCGGAATGAGCAGTTCTTC
CDR3 protein: CASSSGLGRNEQFF